This TCR beta chain was obtained from a study of shared clonotypes between healthy human individuals. Across the study: Samples came from two female and three male donors aged 18 to 49. Plates per donor: three CD4 naive, three CD4 memory, two CD8 naive, one CD8 memory.

Only in-frame clones appear in the TCRdb table, and some are missing; sequencing was by immunoSEQ multiplex PCR. The sample has about 2.4 million clones, 93% seen once. Findings and limits, study-wide: The researchers took only blood, and tissue repertoires probably look different. Between several donors, naive CD4 clonotypes were shared at a level of about 5%.

This CDR3 region has 15 residues. Germline values: CDR1 GTSNPN, CDR2 SVGIG (reference sequence). V gave up 5 bases and J gave up 5 bases, with 21 bases separating them. Concerning this clone: What it binds is unknown.

The chain joins TRBV30 to TRBJ1-1, with D unresolved. The sequencing sample was made of naive CD4+ T cells from PBMCs. Subset noted: CD45RA+ positively selected. The sequence derives from a man between 18 and 29 years old in good health. Some clones in this sample may be carry-over from other donors' samples. Here the CDR3 DNA reads TGTGCCTGGGAACCCTTGACTAGAGAAAGGACTGAAGCTTTCTTT. Protein: CAWEPLTRERTEAFF.